The 10 T cell receptor beta chains given below trace back to one sample, sequenced in a study of cytomegalovirus exposure and HLA in healthy donors. The PCR used 60 Vbeta and 13 Jbeta primers. Assay used: immunoSEQ multiplex PCR; TCRdb lists only in-frame clones, some missing. Of approximately 120,000 clones in the sample, roughly 66% were seen once. The source material was PBMCs. These receptors came from a man in his sixties in good health and CMV-seropositive.

This clone appeared once. The chain has TRBV7-9 and TRBJ2-2; D gene unclear. CDR1 is SEHNR and CDR2 is FQNEAQ in the germline V gene (reference sequence). The CDR3 extends over 15 amino acids. The V end lost 5 bases, the J end lost 0 bases, and 10 bases lay between the germline ends. CDR3 region: CASSPRLANTGELFF. CDR3 DNA: TGTGCCAGCAGCCCTAGGTTGGCGAACACCGGGGAGCTGTTTTTT.

This clone was counted only a few times. This sequence joins TRBV28 and TRBJ2-2; D unclear. V was pared by 2 bases and J by 5 bases, with 6 bases between. CDR3 length: 13 residues. Germline V gives CDR1 MDHEN, CDR2 SYDVKM. CDR3 region: CASSLGWTGELFF. The CDR3, as DNA: TGTGCCAGCAGTTTAGGCTGGACCGGGGAGCTGTTTTTT.

The V and J genes are TRBV18 and TRBJ2-7; a possible D gene is TRBD1 (6 bases). Germline V gene sequence: CDR1 KGHSH, CDR2 LQKENI. The CDR3 length is 13 residues. Trimming left V 6 bases short and J 3 bases short, with 12 bases between. The CDR3 DNA reads TGTGCCAGCTCCAACGGACAGAGCTACGAGCAGTACTTC. Translation: CASSNGQSYEQYF.

The chain employs TRBV9 and TRBJ2-5; 7 positions match TRBD2. V dropped 0 bases and J dropped 0; count of bases not matched to a gene: 5. The CDR3 runs 16 residues. Germline V lookup: CDR1 SGDLS, CDR2 YYNGEE. The CDR3 DNA follows: TGTGCCAGCAGCGTAGGGCCAGCGGGGTACCAAGAGACCCAGTACTTC. It specifies CASSVGPAGYQETQYF.

The CDR3 nucleotides are TGCGCCAGCAGCTCCGACAGGGTTTGGGAGCAGTTCTTC. It codes for CASSSDRVWEQFF. The genes are TRBV5-1 and TRBJ2-1, with 7 bases fitting TRBD1. The CDR3 runs 13 residues. Looked up from germline, CDR1 is SGHRS and CDR2 is YFSETQ. V gave up 3 bases and J gave up 10 bases; unmatched junction bases: 7.

The V gene is TRBV5-4, the J gene TRBJ1-1; D not certain. Trimming took off 0 bases at V and 1 base at J, with 7 bases between the two ends. The CDR3 is made up of 14 amino acids. Germline V gene lookup returns CDR1 SGHNT and CDR2 YYREEE (reference sequence). CDR3 bases: TGTGCCAGCAGCTTGGGCGGCCAGAACACTGAAGCTTTCTTT. Encoded protein: CASSLGGQNTEAFF.

V gene TRBV6-5 combines with J gene TRBJ2-7; 8 positions agree with TRBD1. Germline V gives CDR1 MNHEY, CDR2 SVGAGI. This CDR3 is built from 14 residues. V shed 4 bases, J shed 5 bases, and the junction held 7 bases outside the gene matches. In nucleotides, the CDR3 is TGTGCCAGCAGTTTGACAGGGGTTGTCAACGAGCAGTACTTC. Residues: CASSLTGVVNEQYF.

The chain has TRBV28 and TRBJ1-2; D might be TRBD1 (5 bases). Trimming cost V 5 bases and J 4 bases, with 14 bases left between them. The germline gives CDR1 MDHEN, CDR2 SYDVKM. The CDR3 consists of 14 residues. The CDR3 region is CASSTPGRAYGYTF. CDR3 DNA: TGTGCCAGCAGTACCCCGGGCAGGGCCTATGGCTACACCTTC.

The gene calls are TRBV7-9 and TRBJ2-3, with 11 bases aligning to TRBD1. The CDR3 loop spans 16 amino acids. From germline, CDR1 is SEHNR and CDR2 FQNEAQ (reference sequence). V shed 2 bases and J 4 bases; nucleotides not matched to a gene: 5. The CDR3 spells CASSLLDRGRSDTQYF. DNA of the CDR3: TGTGCCAGCAGCTTATTGGACAGGGGGCGGTCAGATACGCAGTATTTT. Full variable domain (outside the CDR3, taken from reference TRBV7-9 and TRBJ2-3): DTGVSQNPRHKITKRGQNVTFRCDPISEHNRLYWYRQTLGQGPEFLTYFQNEAQLEKSRLLSDRFSAERPKGSFSTLEIQRTEQGDSAMYLCASSLLDRGRSDTQYFGPGTRLTVL.

This clone was seen only a few times. Other DNA sequences of this sample code for an identical CDR3. This sequence joins TRBV10-1 and TRBJ1-1; D unresolved. V lost 0 bases to trimming and J lost 4 bases, with 12 bases between them. Germline loops: CDR1 WNHNN, CDR2 SYGVQD (reference sequence). This CDR3 is 15 amino acids long. CDR3 loop: CASSESGRPGTEAFF. The CDR3 region has the DNA TGCGCCAGCAGTGAGTCGGGGAGGCCGGGCACTGAAGCTTTCTTT.